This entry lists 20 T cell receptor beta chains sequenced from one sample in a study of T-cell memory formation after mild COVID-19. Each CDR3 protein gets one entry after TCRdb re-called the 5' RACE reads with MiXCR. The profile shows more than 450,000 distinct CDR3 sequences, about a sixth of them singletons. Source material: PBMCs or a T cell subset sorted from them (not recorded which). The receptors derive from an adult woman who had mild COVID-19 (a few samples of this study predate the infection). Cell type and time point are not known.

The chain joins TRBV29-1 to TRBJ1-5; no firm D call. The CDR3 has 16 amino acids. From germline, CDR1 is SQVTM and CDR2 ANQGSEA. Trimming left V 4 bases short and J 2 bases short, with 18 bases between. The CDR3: CSVALDGFNGNQPQHF. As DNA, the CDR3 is TGCAGCGTTGCCCTTGACGGGTTTAATGGCAATCAGCCCCAGCATTTT.

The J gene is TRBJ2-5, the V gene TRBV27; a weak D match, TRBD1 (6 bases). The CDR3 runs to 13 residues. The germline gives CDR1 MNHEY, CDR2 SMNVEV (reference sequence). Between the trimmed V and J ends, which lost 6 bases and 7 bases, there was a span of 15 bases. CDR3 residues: CASSPDSVGTQYF. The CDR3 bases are TGTGCCAGCAGCCCGGACAGCGTGGGGACCCAGTACTTC.

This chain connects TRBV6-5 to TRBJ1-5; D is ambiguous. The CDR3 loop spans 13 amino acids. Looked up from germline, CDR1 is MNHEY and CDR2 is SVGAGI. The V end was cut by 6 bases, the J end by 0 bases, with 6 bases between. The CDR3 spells CASSVSSNQPQHF. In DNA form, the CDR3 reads TGTGCCAGCAGCGTCTCTAGCAATCAGCCCCAGCATTTT.

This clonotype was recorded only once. The DNA of the CDR3 is TGTGCCAGCAGCAAAAAAGACGGTTCAACTAATGAAAAACTGTTTTTT. This translates into CASSKKDGSTNEKLFF. The chain carries TRBV21-1 and TRBJ1-4. TRBV21-1 is described as a pseudogene. This CDR3 region has 16 residues.

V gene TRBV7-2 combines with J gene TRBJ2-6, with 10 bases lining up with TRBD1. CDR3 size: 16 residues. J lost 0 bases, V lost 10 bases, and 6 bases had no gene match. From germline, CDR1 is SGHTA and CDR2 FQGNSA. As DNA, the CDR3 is TGTGCCAACAAGGGACAGGGGATCTCTGGGGCCAACGTCCTGACTTTC. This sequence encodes CANKGQGISGANVLTF.

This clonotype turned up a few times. The CDR3 region is CASSLKGSEAEAFF. For the CDR3, the DNA is TGCGCCAGCAGCTTAAAAGGGTCGGAGGCTGAAGCTTTCTTT. The V call is TRBV5-1, the J call TRBJ1-1; D gene uncertain. The CDR3 runs to 14 residues. V lost 2 bases and J lost 6, with 14 bases in between. The germline CDR1 and CDR2 sequences are SGHRS and YFSETQ.

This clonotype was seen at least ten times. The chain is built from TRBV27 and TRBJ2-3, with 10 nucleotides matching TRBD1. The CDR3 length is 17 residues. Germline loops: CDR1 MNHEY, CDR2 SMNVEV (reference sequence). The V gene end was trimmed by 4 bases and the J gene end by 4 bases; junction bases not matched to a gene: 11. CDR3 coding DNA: TGTGCCAGCAGTTGGACAGGGGGTTCTCTCTTCCCAGATACGCAGTATTTT. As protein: CASSWTGGSLFPDTQYF.

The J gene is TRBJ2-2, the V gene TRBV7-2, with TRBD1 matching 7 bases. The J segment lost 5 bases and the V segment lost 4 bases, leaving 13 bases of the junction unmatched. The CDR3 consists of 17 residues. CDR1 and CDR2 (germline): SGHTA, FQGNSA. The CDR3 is CASSSPFSGQRTGELFF. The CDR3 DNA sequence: TGTGCCAGCAGCTCGCCTTTTTCGGGACAGCGGACCGGGGAGCTGTTTTTT. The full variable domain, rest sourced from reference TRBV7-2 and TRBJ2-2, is GAGVSQSPSNKVTEKGKDVELRCDPISGHTALYWYRQSLGQGLEFLIYFQGNSAPDKSGLPSDRFSAERTGGSVSTLTIQRTQQEDSAVYLCASSSPFSGQRTGELFFGEGSRLTVL.

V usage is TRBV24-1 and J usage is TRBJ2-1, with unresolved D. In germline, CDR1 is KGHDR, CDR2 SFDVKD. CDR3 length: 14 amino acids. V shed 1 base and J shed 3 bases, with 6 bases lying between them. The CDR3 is CATSDFSNYNEQFF. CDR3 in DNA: TGTGCCACCAGTGATTTTTCTAACTACAATGAGCAGTTCTTC.

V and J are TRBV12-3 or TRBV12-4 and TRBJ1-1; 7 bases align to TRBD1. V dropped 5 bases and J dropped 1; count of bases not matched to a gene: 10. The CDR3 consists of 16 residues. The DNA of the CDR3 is TGTGCCAGCAGTCCAACCCCACAGGGGCGGAACACTGAAGCTTTCTTT. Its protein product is CASSPTPQGRNTEAFF.

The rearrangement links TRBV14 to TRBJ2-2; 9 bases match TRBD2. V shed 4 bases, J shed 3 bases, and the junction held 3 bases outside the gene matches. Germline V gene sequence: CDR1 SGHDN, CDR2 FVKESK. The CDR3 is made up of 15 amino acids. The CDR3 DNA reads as TGTGCCAGCAGCCCCATAGCGGGGGACACCGGGGAGCTGTTTTTT. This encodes CASSPIAGDTGELFF.

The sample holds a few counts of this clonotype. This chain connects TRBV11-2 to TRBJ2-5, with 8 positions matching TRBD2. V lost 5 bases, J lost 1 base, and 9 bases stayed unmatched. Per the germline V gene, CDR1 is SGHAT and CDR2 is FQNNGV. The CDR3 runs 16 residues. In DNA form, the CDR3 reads TGTGCCAGCAGCCAAGGACTAGCAGGATCCCAAGAGACCCAGTACTTC. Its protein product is CASSQGLAGSQETQYF.

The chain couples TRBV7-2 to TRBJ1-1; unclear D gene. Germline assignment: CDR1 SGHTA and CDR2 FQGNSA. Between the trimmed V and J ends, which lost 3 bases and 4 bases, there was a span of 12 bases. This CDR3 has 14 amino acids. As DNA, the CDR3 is TGTGCCAGCAGCTTGCGCTGGAAGGGCACTGAAGCTTTCTTT. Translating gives CASSLRWKGTEAFF.

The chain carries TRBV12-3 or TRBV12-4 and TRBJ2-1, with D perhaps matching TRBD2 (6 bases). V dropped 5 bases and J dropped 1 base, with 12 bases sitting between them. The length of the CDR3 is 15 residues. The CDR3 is CASSPIGGSYNEQFF. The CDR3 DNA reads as TGTGCCAGCAGTCCCATTGGGGGGTCCTACAATGAGCAGTTCTTC.

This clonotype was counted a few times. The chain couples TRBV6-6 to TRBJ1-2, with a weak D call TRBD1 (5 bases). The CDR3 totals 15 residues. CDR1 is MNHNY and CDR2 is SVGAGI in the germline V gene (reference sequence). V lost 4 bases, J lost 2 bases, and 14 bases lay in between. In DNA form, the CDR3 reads TGTGCCAGCAGTTTCCGGGACTGGGGGAACTATGGCTACACCTTC. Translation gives CASSFRDWGNYGYTF.

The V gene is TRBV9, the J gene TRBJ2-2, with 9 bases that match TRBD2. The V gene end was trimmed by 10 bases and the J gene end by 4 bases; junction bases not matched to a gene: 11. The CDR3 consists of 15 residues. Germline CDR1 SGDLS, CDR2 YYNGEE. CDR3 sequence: CASREGLAFTGELFF. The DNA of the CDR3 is TGTGCCTCCCGGGAGGGACTAGCATTCACCGGGGAGCTGTTTTTT. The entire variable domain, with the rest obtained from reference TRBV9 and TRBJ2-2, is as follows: DSGVTQTPKHLITATGQRVTLRCSPRSGDLSVYWYQQSLDQGLQFLIQYYNGEERAKGNILERFSAQQFPDLHSELNLSSLELGDSALYFCASREGLAFTGELFFGEGSRLTVL.

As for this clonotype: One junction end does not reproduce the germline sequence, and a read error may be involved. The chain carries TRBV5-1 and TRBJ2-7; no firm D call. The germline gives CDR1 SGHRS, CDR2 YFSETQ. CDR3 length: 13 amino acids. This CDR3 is CASILDTSYEQYF. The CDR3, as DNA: TGCGCCAGCATCTTGGATACCTCCTACGAGCAGTACTTC.

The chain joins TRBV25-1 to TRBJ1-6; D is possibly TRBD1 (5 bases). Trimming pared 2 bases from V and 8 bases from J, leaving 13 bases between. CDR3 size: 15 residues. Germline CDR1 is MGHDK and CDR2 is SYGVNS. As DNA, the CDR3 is TGTGCCAGCAGTGAACGGGTCGGGACTCATTCACCCCTCCACTTT. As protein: CASSERVGTHSPLHF.

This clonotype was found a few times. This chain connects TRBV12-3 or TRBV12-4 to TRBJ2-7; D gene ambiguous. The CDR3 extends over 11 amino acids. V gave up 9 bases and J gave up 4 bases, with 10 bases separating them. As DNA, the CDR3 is TGTGCCAGTGCCATCGGATACGAGCAGTACTTC. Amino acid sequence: CASAIGYEQYF.

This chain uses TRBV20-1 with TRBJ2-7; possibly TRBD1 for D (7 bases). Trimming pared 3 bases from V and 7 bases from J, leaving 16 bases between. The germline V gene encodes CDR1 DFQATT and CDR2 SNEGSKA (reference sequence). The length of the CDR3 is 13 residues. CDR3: CSARRTGGLEQYF. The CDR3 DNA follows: TGCAGTGCTAGGCGGACAGGAGGGTTAGAGCAGTACTTC.